The 24 T cell receptor beta chains given below trace back to one sample, sequenced in a study of T-cell reconstitution after alpha-beta-depleted transplantation in children. Unique molecular identifiers tagged the TCRbeta library. MiXCR was run by TCRdb on the PCR reads, yielding one entry per CDR3 protein. The table has approximately 200,000 distinct CDR3 sequences, just over 14% seen once. Source: PBMCs from the stem cell graft donor, taken from the stem cell graft. The receptors come from a human donor who donated a stem cell graft to a child with acute lymphoblastic leukemia.

V usage is TRBV7-6 and J usage is TRBJ2-7; 8 bases align to TRBD1. This CDR3 spans 13 amino acids. V lost 0 bases to trimming and J lost 7 bases; unmatched junction nucleotides: 2. Germline CDR1 reads SGHVS; CDR2 reads FNYEAQ. CDR3 sequence (DNA): TGTGCCAGCAGCTTAGCAAGGACAGGGGAGCAGTACTTC. It specifies CASSLARTGEQYF. The variable domain in full, completed from reference TRBV7-6 and TRBJ2-7, reads GAGVSQSPRYKVTKRGQDVALRCDPISGHVSLYWYRQALGQGPEFLTYFNYEAQQDKSGLPNDRFSAERPEGSISTLTIQRTEQRDSAMYRCASSLARTGEQYFGPGTRLTVT.

This clonotype was counted ten times or more. This rearrangement joins TRBV20-1 to TRBJ1-5; a possible D gene is TRBD1 (5 bases). Germline loops: CDR1 DFQATT, CDR2 SNEGSKA (reference sequence). The CDR3 is made up of 15 amino acids. Between the trimmed V and J ends, which lost 3 bases and 4 bases, there was a span of 16 bases. The CDR3 protein is CSARRPGGENQPQHF. In DNA, the CDR3 is TGCAGTGCTAGGCGCCCCGGAGGGGAAAATCAGCCCCAGCATTTT.

In this sample, this clonotype turned up many times. CDR3 coding DNA: TGCGCCAGCAGCCTAGGGGGACAGGTCTACAATGAGCAGTTCTTC. Its translation is CASSLGGQVYNEQFF. The gene calls are TRBV4-1 and TRBJ2-1, with 8 bases lining up with TRBD1. The ends lost 4 bases at V and 3 bases at J; junction bases unmatched: 5. This CDR3 region has 15 residues. Germline V gene sequence: CDR1 MGHRA, CDR2 YSYEKL.

This clonotype was found many times. The chain uses TRBV5-1 and TRBJ2-1; 9 bases agree with TRBD1. With V trimmed by 7 bases and J by 9 bases, 8 bases remained unmatched. Looked up from germline, CDR1 is SGHRS and CDR2 is YFSETQ. This CDR3 has 13 residues. The CDR3 protein is CASGNRGQSEQFF. As DNA, the CDR3 is TGCGCCAGCGGCAACAGGGGGCAAAGTGAGCAGTTCTTC.

V gene TRBV12-3 or TRBV12-4 combines with J gene TRBJ1-5, with D uncertain. This CDR3 has 16 amino acids. V gave up 10 bases and J gave up 4 bases, with 23 bases separating them. The CDR3, as DNA: TGTGCCACGCAGCCTTTCGGCAGAGAGAAAAATCAGCCCCAGCATTTT. This gives the protein CATQPFGREKNQPQHF.

The rearrangement uses TRBV7-6 and TRBJ2-5; possible D gene TRBD2, 6 bases. The CDR3 is made up of 15 amino acids. Deletions cut 0 bases from V and 4 bases from J, with 12 bases between. Germline-derived CDR1 and CDR2 are SGHVS and FNYEAQ. The CDR3, as DNA: TGTGCCAGCAGCTTAGCGGGAGGACGGGGAGAGACCCAGTACTTC. It encodes CASSLAGGRGETQYF.

This clonotype was seen at least ten times. The genes are TRBV12-3 or TRBV12-4 and TRBJ2-3, with 7 nucleotides matching TRBD2. J was trimmed by 6 bases and V by 1 base; bases with no gene match: 10. This CDR3 comprises 16 residues. The CDR3 reads CASSLDRTRESDTQYF. Here the CDR3 DNA reads TGTGCCAGCAGTTTAGACCGGACTAGGGAGTCGGATACGCAGTATTTT.

In its sample, this clonotype was seen a few times. The rearrangement uses TRBV2 and TRBJ2-7, with D possibly called TRBD1 or TRBD2 (5 bases each). Germline lookup yields CDR1 SNHLY and CDR2 FYNNEI. Between the trimmed V and J ends, which lost 5 bases and 5 bases, there was a span of 10 bases. The CDR3 spans 12 residues. The chain's CDR3 is CASSRDLNEQYF. The CDR3 DNA follows: TGTGCCAGCAGTCGGGACCTTAACGAGCAGTACTTC.

This clonotype has a count of ten or more. The rearrangement joins TRBV5-1 to TRBJ2-3; D unclear. Deletions cut 0 bases from V and 5 bases from J, with 13 bases between. CDR1 and CDR2 from the germline V gene are SGHRS and YFSETQ. This CDR3 comprises 15 residues. The CDR3 is CASSLAETWGDTQYF. The CDR3 DNA reads TGCGCCAGCAGCTTGGCCGAGACCTGGGGAGATACGCAGTATTTT.

Only a few counts were recorded for this clonotype. The gene calls are TRBV20-1 and TRBJ1-1; possibly TRBD1 for D (5 bases). Germline V lookup: CDR1 DFQATT, CDR2 SNEGSKA (reference sequence). V was cut by 3 bases and J by 6 bases, with 17 bases left in between. This CDR3 region has 14 residues. This chain's CDR3 is CSARADRKRAEAFF. DNA for the CDR3: TGCAGTGCTAGGGCAGACAGAAAACGGGCTGAAGCTTTCTTT.

This clonotype occurred many times. This CDR3 reads CASSLSSGSEQYF. DNA for the CDR3: TGCGCCAGCAGCTTGTCCTCTGGGTCCGAGCAGTACTTC. The chain joins TRBV5-1 to TRBJ2-7; the D is unclear. This CDR3 is built from 13 residues. V gave up 1 base and J gave up 6 bases, with 11 bases separating them. CDR1 is SGHRS, CDR2 YFSETQ, per germline.

In its sample, this clonotype was seen many times. The rearrangement links TRBV29-1 to TRBJ2-7; possibly TRBD1 for D (7 bases). Germline V gene sequence: CDR1 SQVTM, CDR2 ANQGSEA. This CDR3 contains 12 residues. Trimming took 4 bases from V and 5 from J, leaving 12 bases between them. The DNA for the CDR3 is TGCAGCGTTGGCGGAGGGGGCAACGAGCAGTACTTC. This gives the protein CSVGGGGNEQYF.

This clonotype showed up just once. This rearrangement joins TRBV15 to TRBJ2-5, with D possibly TRBD2 on 5 matching bases. Germline V gene data show CDR1 as LNHNV and CDR2 as YYDKDF (reference sequence). Trimming took off 0 bases at V and 13 bases at J, with 12 bases between the two ends. The CDR3 length is 12 residues. The CDR3, as DNA: TGTGCCACCAGCAGAGATCGAGGGTCCCGGTACTTC. This translates into CATSRDRGSRYF.

This clonotype showed up many times. The rearrangement joins TRBV10-1 to TRBJ2-1, with a possible D match to TRBD2 (6 bases). The germline gives CDR1 WNHNN, CDR2 SYGVQD (reference sequence). V was shortened by 2 bases and J by 13 bases, with 18 bases between the two germline ends. The CDR3 runs 14 residues. The CDR3 bases are TGCGCCAGCAGTGAGGTGGGACTGGGTTTGAAACAGTTCTTC. As protein: CASSEVGLGLKQFF.

The table lists this clonotype with a count of one. This could be a read error, since a much larger clone is one nucleotide away. The genes are TRBV5-1 and TRBJ2-5; D is uncertain. This CDR3 region has 15 residues. V lost 5 bases and J 2 bases, leaving 16 bases between the germline ends. The V gene's germline CDR1 is SGHRS and CDR2 YFSETQ. The CDR3 region has the DNA TGCGCCAGCAGTAAAATCGCAGAACTACAAGAGACCCAGTACTTC. This translates into CASSKIAELQETQYF.

This clonotype was seen a handful of times. The rearrangement uses TRBV5-1 and TRBJ1-1; D ambiguous. This CDR3 is 12 amino acids long. V shed 4 bases and J shed 5 bases, with 9 bases lying between them. Germline assignment: CDR1 SGHRS and CDR2 YFSETQ. The CDR3 DNA reads as TGCGCCAGCAGCGTAGGGTCGACTGAAGCTTTCTTT. Its protein product is CASSVGSTEAFF.

The table lists this clonotype with many counts. This chain links TRBV12-3 or TRBV12-4 with TRBJ1-2; TRBD1 matches 7 bases. This CDR3 comprises 15 residues. The J segment lost 3 bases and the V segment lost 5 bases, leaving 9 bases of the junction unmatched. CDR3 nucleotide sequence: TGTGCCAGCAGTACCAGACAGGGATTCGACTATGGCTACACCTTC. This gives the protein CASSTRQGFDYGYTF.

This clonotype has only a few counts. V gene TRBV20-1 combines with J gene TRBJ2-5; no clear D gene. Germline values: CDR1 DFQATT, CDR2 SNEGSKA (reference sequence). Trimming took off 2 bases at V and 1 base at J, with 11 bases between the two ends. The CDR3 runs to 14 residues. Here the CDR3 DNA reads TGCAGTGCTAGATTACAACGGCTCCAAGAGACCCAGTACTTC. It is translated as CSARLQRLQETQYF.

This clonotype was seen at least ten times. V gene TRBV7-2 combines with J gene TRBJ2-7; 12 positions match TRBD2. Germline V gene sequence: CDR1 SGHTA, CDR2 FQGNSA. The CDR3 contains 15 residues. Trimming took 4 bases from V and 4 from J; bases not matched to a gene: 5. Here the CDR3 reads CASSSRLAGEYEQYF. In nucleotides, the CDR3 is TGTGCCAGCAGCTCACGACTAGCGGGAGAGTACGAGCAGTACTTC.

This clonotype was found many times. This chain links TRBV6-1 with TRBJ2-1; no reliable D call. Germline values: CDR1 MNHNS, CDR2 SASEGT. Trimming left V 2 bases short and J 10 bases short, with 12 bases between. CDR3 length equals 13 residues. The CDR3 bases are TGTGCCAGCAGTGAATCAGCCTTTCTAGAGCAGTTCTTC. Its protein product is CASSESAFLEQFF.

This clonotype was detected once. This chain connects TRBV5-3 to TRBJ2-1; 7 nucleotides align to TRBD2. TRBV5-3 is labeled an ORF, and its function is uncertain. The CDR3 totals 15 residues. Trimming took 9 bases from V and 9 from J; bases not matched to a gene: 18. Written as DNA, the CDR3 is TGTGCCATGGGCTTGGGAGGGAGGGCCTTGAGTGAGCAGTTCTTC. Its translation is CAMGLGGRALSEQFF.

The rearrangement uses TRBV20-1 and TRBJ1-4; weak D call: TRBD1 (6 bases). Germline V gene sequence: CDR1 DFQATT, CDR2 SNEGSKA (reference sequence). This CDR3 is 15 amino acids long. V dropped 0 bases and J dropped 8 bases, with 16 bases sitting between them. CDR3 nucleotide sequence: TGCAGTGCTAGAGAGGTGGGGGGCGAAATGGAAAAACTGTTTTTT. It is translated as CSAREVGGEMEKLFF.

The rearrangement links TRBV7-9 to TRBJ1-6, with D hard to call. CDR1 is SEHNR, CDR2 FQNEAQ, per germline (reference sequence). The CDR3 consists of 14 residues. Trimming stripped 1 base from V and 8 bases from J, with 9 bases between. CDR3: CASSLEGVYSPLHF. The CDR3 DNA reads TGTGCCAGCAGCTTAGAAGGAGTTTATTCACCCCTCCACTTT.

This clonotype was observed many times. V and J are TRBV12-3 or TRBV12-4 and TRBJ2-7; D is unresolved. Deletions cut 4 bases from V and 6 bases from J, with 7 bases between. This CDR3 has 11 amino acids. CDR3 in amino acids: CASSYRREQYF. Here the CDR3 DNA reads TGTGCCAGCAGTTATAGACGCGAGCAGTACTTC.